This TCR beta chain was recorded in a study of early T cells in non-severe SARS-CoV-2 infection. About the study: Bulk RNA from unsorted whole blood was sequenced; chains were unpaired. General study points: VDJdb matching skewed toward anti-spike CD8 responses, missing private and CD4 specificities.

Individual cDNA molecules received unique molecular identifiers during library preparation. TCRdb ran MiXCR on the 5' RACE reads and lists one entry per CDR3 protein. The table includes fewer than 70,000 distinct CDR3 sequences, about 12% detected once. The V gene's germline CDR1 is SGHRS and CDR2 YFSETQ. This CDR3 region has 14 residues. Between the trimmed V and J ends, which lost 0 bases and 5 bases, there was a span of 8 bases. Details on this clonotype: The antigen is undetermined.

The origin of this receptor is an adult who was a healthcare worker with PCR-confirmed SARS-CoV-2 infection or an uninfected control (not recorded which). The sequenced sample consisted of whole blood. The V call is TRBV5-1, the J call TRBJ2-2; D is unresolved. CDR3 in DNA: TGCGCCAGCAGCTTGGAAGGGTTAACCGGGGAGCTGTTTTTT. Translation gives CASSLEGLTGELFF.